Given below is one T cell receptor (beta chain) in context. There is no known antigen for this receptor. Base quality data are lacking; no much larger clone is found one base away. The library was obtained by PCR. The sequencing machine was an Illumina HiSeq 2500. TCR libraries were prepared with molecular barcoding, using unique molecular identifiers to normalize TCRbeta repertoire quantification. TCRdb reprocessing: public reads trimmed at Q25 with fastp, clones called with MiXCR, in-frame beta chains kept. Each entry merges the rows of one CDR3 protein and shows their most common DNA and genes. Within this sample are around 270,000 distinct CDR3 sequences, with about 9.4% of them counted one time only. 7.5% of the sample lies in the top ten. Taken with the paper, the label for treatment or condition translates to: allogeneic hematopoietic cell transplantation with graft depleted of TCRalphabeta T cells and CD19 B cells. The transplant recipients were children given TCRalphabeta/CD19-depleted allogeneic hematopoietic cell grafts.

CDR1 and CDR2, looked up from the germline V gene, are MGHRA and YSYEKL. The V end loses 4 bases and the J end loses 3 bases, and a stretch of 16 bases separates them. The CDR3 runs 15 amino acids, cysteine and phenylalanine included. This entry keeps only the CDR3 DNA: 45 bases, framed from base 1. The sample is drawn from a study of T-cell reconstitution after alpha-beta-depleted transplantation in children (dated by TCRdb to 2016 to 2017). In the study overall: Using TCR repertoire profiling, the study followed T-cell immune reconstitution in a quantitative way in children after TCRalphabeta/CD19-depleted allogeneic hematopoietic cell transplantation. Beyond this particular receptor, the publication reports: The apparently early recovery of alphabetaT-cell counts about two months after transplant reportedly depended on only several hundred rapidly expanded clones that came from non-depleted graft cells. Over the following months the frequencies of hyperexpanded clones went down, and after one year T-cell counts and TCRbeta diversity were mostly credited to newly produced T cells. In some patients, high TCRbeta diversity at day 60 was attributed to recipient T cells and intrathymic progenitors that had survived conditioning.

The receptor's source is a boy under three years old with acute myeloid leukemia, due to receive a stem cell transplant. This material consisted of PBMCs, taken before TCRalphabeta/CD19-depleted stem cell transplant. Recombination joined TRBV4-1 with TRBJ2-7; the D gene may be TRBD1 or TRBD2, since each aligns over 5 bases. The CDR3 protein: CASSPKAGGGYEQYF. In nucleotide form, the sequence is TGCGCCAGCAGCCCCAAGGCTGGGGGTGGCTACGAGCAGTACTTC.